The clone carrying this TCR beta chain was counted ten times or more. What it recognizes is unknown. The CDR3 has 14 residues. Trimming removed 4 bases at V and 3 bases at J, with 11 bases between. Germline V CDR1 and CDR2: SGHRS, YFSETQ. Stable Graves' hyperthyroidism denoted no ophthalmopathy progression over 18 months. Recently diagnosed hyperthyroidism of less than 2 months' duration affected patients aged 18 to 65. Uncontrolled infection, other autoimmune disease, pregnancy or lactation barred patients from enrollment. It was RNA transcripts that yielded the amplified TCR beta CDR3 regions. TCR CDR3 underwent first-round RT-PCR with the HTBI primer set. MiXCR was run by TCRdb on the multiplex PCR reads, yielding one entry per CDR3 protein. The sample has hundreds of thousands of distinct CDR3 sequences, 15% to 19% seen once. These data are taken from a study of T cells in Graves' hyperthyroidism and ophthalmopathy. Whole-study findings and limits: Ophthalmopathy could be told apart from stable hyperthyroidism with a 13 V-J model.

The rearrangement joins TRBV5-1 to TRBJ1-3; D is perhaps TRBD1 (6 bases). The sequenced sample consisted of blood. The clonotype comes from a young woman with Graves' hyperthyroidism. The CDR3 reads CASSPGAGGNTIYF. CDR3 bases: TGCGCCAGCAGCCCGGGGGCCGGTGGAAACACCATATATTTT.